This TCR beta chain was documented in a study of T cell changes during pregnancy in multiple sclerosis. V shed 5 bases and J 4 bases; nucleotides not matched to a gene: 7. The CDR3 is 15 residues long. In germline, CDR1 is LNHDA, CDR2 SQIVND (reference sequence). Only in-frame clones appear in the TCRdb table, and some are missing; sequencing was by immunoSEQ multiplex PCR. The repertoire holds 22,000 or so clones, with just over 90% as singletons. The chain is built from TRBV19 and TRBJ1-4; 7 bases agree with TRBD1. Sequenced here: CD4+ T cells from peripheral blood mononuclear cells, sampled after pregnancy. The receptor was isolated from a female donor in good health, enrolled as a control in a pregnancy study. CDR3 nucleotides: TGTGCCAGTAGTCCGTGGACAGGTTATAATGAAAAACTGTTTTTT. This encodes CASSPWTGYNEKLFF.